One sample yielded the 29 T cell receptor beta chains listed below, sequenced in a study of T-cell memory formation after mild COVID-19. TCRdb re-derived calls from the 5' RACE reads in MiXCR, one entry per CDR3 protein. The sample carries fewer than 350,000 distinct CDR3 sequences, roughly an eighth recorded once. Sequences were obtained from PBMCs or a T cell subset sorted from them (not recorded which). These receptors were obtained from a man between 18 and 35 years old who had mild COVID-19 (a few samples of this study predate the infection). Cell type and time point are not known.

This chain uses TRBV10-3 with TRBJ1-6; 8 bases match TRBD1. The trim removed 0 bases at V and 14 bases at J, leaving 9 bases unmatched. Germline V gives CDR1 ENHRY, CDR2 SYGVKD. The CDR3 is 15 residues long. The CDR3 sequence is CAISESTGEVLTLHF. Written as DNA, the CDR3 is TGTGCCATCAGTGAGTCGACAGGGGAGGTCCTCACCCTCCACTTT.

In this sample, this clonotype turned up many times. The J gene is TRBJ1-3, the V gene TRBV12-3 or TRBV12-4; D uncertain. The ends were cut back, 8 bases at V and 0 bases at J, with 5 bases in the middle. CDR3 length: 12 residues. As DNA, the CDR3 is TGTGCCAGCGGCAGCTCTGGAAACACCATATATTTT. Protein product: CASGSSGNTIYF.

This sequence joins TRBV18 and TRBJ2-5; the D gene is possibly TRBD1 (5 bases). Trimming removed 4 bases at V and 2 bases at J, with 11 bases between. This CDR3 region has 14 residues. CDR1 and CDR2 (germline): KGHSH, LQKENI. Here the CDR3 DNA reads TGTGCCAGCTCACTACTGACAGATCAAGAGACCCAGTACTTC. It is translated as CASSLLTDQETQYF. Filled out from reference TRBV18 and TRBJ2-5, the complete variable domain reads NAGVMQNPRHLVRRRGQEARLRCSPMKGHSHVYWYRQLPEEGLKFMVYLQKENIIDESGMPKERFSAEFPKEGPSILRIQQVVRGDSAAYFCASSLLTDQETQYFGPGTRLLVL.

The chain employs TRBV7-9 and TRBJ2-1, with 10 bases that match TRBD2. CDR1 is SEHNR, CDR2 FQNEAQ, per germline (reference sequence). V gave up 3 bases and J gave up 9 bases; unmatched junction bases: 8. The CDR3 totals 15 residues. CDR3 sequence reads: CASSFQAGGPGEQFF. The CDR3 nucleotides are TGTGCCAGCAGCTTCCAAGCGGGGGGGCCGGGTGAGCAGTTCTTC. The full variable domain, its missing parts supplied by reference TRBV7-9 and TRBJ2-1, is DTGVSQNPRHKITKRGQNVTFRCDPISEHNRLYWYRQTLGQGPEFLTYFQNEAQLEKSRLLSDRFSAERPKGSFSTLEIQRTEQGDSAMYLCASSFQAGGPGEQFFGPGTRLTVL.

The chain carries TRBV5-7 and TRBJ1-2; the match to TRBD1 covers 10 bases. TRBV5-7 is flagged as an ORF with uncertain function. V shed 3 bases, J shed 9 bases, and the junction held 11 bases outside the gene matches. The CDR3 consists of 15 residues. The DNA for the CDR3 is TGTGCCAGCAGCTATGGCTGTGACAGGGGGCCTCGCTACACCTTC. This codes for CASSYGCDRGPRYTF.

Many counts were recorded for this clonotype. This chain connects TRBV7-2 to TRBJ2-3; 11 bases line up with TRBD2. In germline, CDR1 is SGHTA, CDR2 FQGNSA. The length of the CDR3 is 13 residues. After removal of 7 bases from V and 7 bases from J, the junction contained 4 bases not matched to a gene. CDR3 coding DNA: TGTGCCAGCAAGACTAGCGGGGAGAATACGCAGTATTTT. Residues: CASKTSGENTQYF.

This CDR3 is CASSVVSGRGGEQFF. CDR3 sequence (DNA): TGTGCCAGCAGCGTAGTATCCGGCCGCGGGGGGGAGCAGTTCTTC. This chain links TRBV9 with TRBJ2-1; 8 bases line up with TRBD2. The V and J ends lost 0 bases and 10 bases, in that order; junction bases with no gene match: 9. From germline, CDR1 is SGDLS and CDR2 YYNGEE. The CDR3 sequence is 15 residues long.

The rearrangement joins TRBV9 to TRBJ1-5; D might be TRBD1 (5 bases). This CDR3 is 13 amino acids long. With 4 bases removed from V and 9 bases from J, the gap between germline ends came to 14 bases. In germline, CDR1 is SGDLS, CDR2 YYNGEE. The CDR3 region has the DNA TGTGCCAGCAGCCAGGGTGAGGCCGGGCCCCAGCATTTT. Protein product: CASSQGEAGPQHF.

The genes are TRBV4-1 and TRBJ2-3; no firm D call. Trimming removed 3 bases at V and 5 bases at J, with 15 bases between. The CDR3 sequence is 15 residues long. CDR1 MGHRA and CDR2 YSYEKL come from the germline V gene. The CDR3 loop reads CASSQGTTVEDTQYF. DNA for the CDR3: TGCGCCAGCAGCCAGGGTACCACAGTTGAAGATACGCAGTATTTT.

This clonotype has more than one count but fewer than ten. J is TRBJ1-1 and V is TRBV7-6; no clear D gene. The V end was cut by 5 bases, the J end by 0 bases, with 22 bases between. Germline V gene lookup returns CDR1 SGHVS and CDR2 FNYEAQ. This CDR3 region has 18 residues. CDR3 nucleotides: TGTGCCAGCAGCCCCTCCGCGGGGAACCCTTACATGAACACTGAAGCTTTCTTT. This sequence encodes CASSPSAGNPYMNTEAFF.

This clonotype was seen only a few times. The J gene is TRBJ2-7, the V gene TRBV5-1; D gene ambiguous. CDR1 is SGHRS and CDR2 is YFSETQ in the germline V gene. There are 14 residues in the CDR3. V lost 5 bases, J lost 1 base, and 13 bases lay in between. The CDR3: CASRALAASYEQYF. The CDR3 nucleotides read TGCGCCAGCAGGGCTTTGGCAGCATCCTACGAGCAGTACTTC.

This clonotype has at least ten counts. The chain is built from TRBV5-1 and TRBJ2-7, with TRBD1 identical over 8 bases. The CDR3 totals 15 residues. The germline CDR1 and CDR2 sequences are SGHRS and YFSETQ. V shed 0 bases and J 0 bases; nucleotides not matched to a gene: 2. The CDR3 sequence is CASSLDRGISYEQYF. The CDR3 DNA sequence: TGCGCCAGCAGCTTGGACAGGGGGATCTCCTACGAGCAGTACTTC.

There are a few counts of this clonotype. This chain's CDR3 is CAISESRGQPYEQYF. The CDR3 bases are TGTGCCATCAGTGAGTCGAGGGGACAGCCCTACGAGCAGTACTTC. The chain joins TRBV10-3 to TRBJ2-7; TRBD1 matches at 7 bases. The CDR3 runs to 15 residues. Germline loops: CDR1 ENHRY, CDR2 SYGVKD. The V gene end was trimmed by 0 bases and the J gene end by 2 bases; junction bases not matched to a gene: 4.

The V gene is TRBV12-3 or TRBV12-4, the J gene TRBJ1-5; D might be TRBD1 (5 bases). CDR3 size: 12 residues. With 8 bases removed from V and 4 bases from J, the gap between germline ends came to 9 bases. CDR3: CASGGKNQPQHF. CDR3 nucleotides: TGTGCCAGCGGGGGGAAAAATCAGCCCCAGCATTTT.

The chain has TRBV7-9 and TRBJ2-5; 10 positions agree with TRBD2. The CDR3 consists of 15 residues. CDR1 is SEHNR, CDR2 FQNEAQ, per germline (reference sequence). V gave up 5 bases and J gave up 2 bases; unmatched junction bases: 5. As DNA, the CDR3 is TGTGCCAGCAGCCCTACTAGCGGGGATCAAGAGACCCAGTACTTC. Translation: CASSPTSGDQETQYF.

This rearrangement joins TRBV7-9 to TRBJ1-1; D possibly corresponds to TRBD1 (5 bases). V was clipped by 2 bases and J by 0 bases, with 10 bases between them. Germline lookup yields CDR1 SEHNR and CDR2 FQNEAQ (reference sequence). CDR3 length equals 15 residues. This chain's CDR3 is CASSLRGPMNTEAFF. In DNA, the CDR3 is TGTGCCAGCAGCTTACGGGGACCCATGAACACTGAAGCTTTCTTT.

The chain combines TRBV6-2 or TRBV6-3 with TRBJ2-3; no reliable D call. The length of the CDR3 is 16 residues. Germline CDR1 is MNHEY and CDR2 is SVGEGT. V gave up 7 bases and J gave up 8 bases, with 25 bases separating them. As DNA, the CDR3 is TGTGCCAGCACCAACCGATTAAGCGTCCTTGGCCCTACGCAGTATTTT. It encodes CASTNRLSVLGPTQYF.

This chain links TRBV5-1 with TRBJ2-7; D perhaps matches TRBD1 (6 bases). The CDR3 spans 14 residues. Trimming removed 0 bases from V and 4 bases from J, with 11 bases in between. CDR1 and CDR2 from the germline V gene are SGHRS and YFSETQ. The CDR3: CASSLDRAAYEQYF. CDR3 nucleotides: TGCGCCAGCAGCTTGGACAGGGCTGCGTACGAGCAGTACTTC.

CDR3 protein: CSAPSGGKETQYF. CDR3 sequence (DNA): TGCAGTGCTCCTTCCGGGGGGAAAGAGACCCAGTACTTC. The chain recombines TRBV20-1 with TRBJ2-5; 7 nucleotides align to TRBD2. Germline V gene data show CDR1 as DFQATT and CDR2 as SNEGSKA (reference sequence). V lost 5 bases, J lost 3 bases, and 6 bases stayed unmatched. The CDR3 has 13 amino acids.

The genes are TRBV12-3 or TRBV12-4 and TRBJ2-2; the D call may be TRBD1 or TRBD2 (5 bases each). CDR3 size: 15 residues. Trimming pared 3 bases from V and 5 bases from J, leaving 13 bases between. DNA of the CDR3: TGTGCCAGCAGTTTGGGGGATATGGTGACCGGGGAGCTGTTTTTT. Protein: CASSLGDMVTGELFF.

This clonotype was detected ten times or more. The rearrangement uses TRBV10-2 and TRBJ2-5, with D tentatively TRBD2 (6 bases). In germline, CDR1 is WSHSY, CDR2 SAAADI. V was trimmed by 2 bases and J by 0 bases, leaving 16 bases between them. The CDR3 sequence is 17 residues long. The CDR3 bases are TGCGCCAGCAGTGAGGGGTCCGGATGGGGGGACCAAGAGACCCAGTACTTC. This codes for CASSEGSGWGDQETQYF.

This clonotype was seen ten or more times. This chain connects TRBV12-3 or TRBV12-4 to TRBJ2-5, with 7 positions matching TRBD1. V was pared by 6 bases and J by 1 base, with 5 bases of the junction left unmatched. The CDR3 is 14 amino acids. The CDR3 DNA reads as TGTGCCAGCAGACTCCGGGACAGCCAAGAGACCCAGTACTTC. Amino acid sequence: CASRLRDSQETQYF.

V is TRBV7-2 and J is TRBJ2-1; TRBD1 aligns across 8 bases. Per germline, CDR1 SGHTA and CDR2 FQGNSA. The V segment lost 5 bases and the J segment 15 bases; nucleotides outside the gene matches: 12. The CDR3 covers 13 residues. CDR3 amino acids: CASSPGQGHVAFF. The DNA for the CDR3 is TGTGCCAGCAGCCCCGGACAGGGCCACGTTGCGTTCTTC. The full variable domain, rest sourced from reference TRBV7-2 and TRBJ2-1, is GAGVSQSPSNKVTEKGKDVELRCDPISGHTALYWYRQSLGQGLEFLIYFQGNSAPDKSGLPSDRFSAERTGGSVSTLTIQRTQQEDSAVYLCASSPGQGHVAFFGPGTRLTVL.

This chain links TRBV24-1 with TRBJ2-2; 8 nucleotides agree with TRBD1. Germline CDR1 KGHDR, CDR2 SFDVKD. V trimming: 3 bases; J trimming: 1 base; junction bases outside the gene matches: 6. The CDR3 has 17 residues. The CDR3 region has the DNA TGTGCCACCAGTGATGTCAGGGGGCCCGTGAACACCGGGGAGCTGTTTTTT. This sequence encodes CATSDVRGPVNTGELFF.

This clonotype has a handful of counts. V and J are TRBV4-2 and TRBJ2-5, with TRBD2 identical over 8 bases. The CDR3 extends over 16 amino acids. V trimming: 4 bases; J trimming: 5 bases; junction bases outside the gene matches: 12. CDR1 and CDR2 (germline): LGHNA, YNFKEQ. DNA for the CDR3: TGTGCCAGCAGCCTAGGGGTAGCGGGGCCTGGGGAGACCCAGTACTTC. Translation: CASSLGVAGPGETQYF.

This chain links TRBV18 with TRBJ2-2; 8 nucleotides line up with TRBD1. Looked up from germline, CDR1 is KGHSH and CDR2 is LQKENI. The CDR3 spans 16 residues. With 3 bases clipped from V and 2 bases from J, the junction kept 5 bases outside the gene matches. The CDR3 DNA follows: TGTGCCAGCTCACCTTCCGGACAGGGCAACACCGGGGAGCTGTTTTTT. Protein product: CASSPSGQGNTGELFF.

This chain uses TRBV6-5 with TRBJ2-5; 12 bases line up with TRBD2. J was trimmed by 0 bases and V by 5 bases; bases with no gene match: 1. The CDR3 runs 15 residues. In germline, CDR1 is MNHEY, CDR2 SVGAGI. The CDR3 nucleotides are TGTGCCAGCAGTACTAGCGGGGGGAACCAAGAGACCCAGTACTTC. It specifies CASSTSGGNQETQYF.

This rearrangement joins TRBV9 to TRBJ1-6; unclear D gene. The germline V and J ends were trimmed by 2 bases and 8 bases, with 11 bases remaining between them. This CDR3 spans 14 amino acids. CDR1 is SGDLS, CDR2 YYNGEE, per germline. CDR3 sequence: CASSVDPLYSPLHF. The CDR3 DNA reads TGTGCCAGCAGCGTTGACCCCCTATATTCACCCCTCCACTTT.

The table lists this clonotype with a few counts. This chain connects TRBV5-1 to TRBJ2-1, with 12 bases aligning to TRBD2. V lost 2 bases to trimming and J lost 4 bases; unmatched junction nucleotides: 19. The CDR3 consists of 21 residues. Germline V lookup: CDR1 SGHRS, CDR2 YFSETQ. The CDR3 coding sequence is TGCGCCAGCAGCTTTCCCTCATGGACTAGCGGGGACCCATTGCATTACAATGAGCAGTTCTTC. Translation gives CASSFPSWTSGDPLHYNEQFF.